Following are 17 T cell receptor beta chains from one sample sequenced in a study of a mutant IDH1 vaccine in newly diagnosed glioma. These TCRs' antigens remain unknown. Time point reported: week 47, end of study. In the vaccine, a single dose held 300 ug of the mutant IDH1 20-mer peptide, along with topical imiquimod. The protocol was immunoSEQ multiplex PCR, while the TCRdb copy is restricted to in-frame clones and leaves out a portion. The sample shows fewer than 70,000 clones, around 86% of them seen only once. Sequenced here: PBMCs, sampled from a glioma patient whose treatment included an IDH1 peptide vaccine. Receptors originate from a man aged 25 to 40 with glioma.

The chain has TRBV10-1 and TRBJ2-7; D might be TRBD1 (6 bases). The CDR3 loop spans 12 amino acids. The V gene lost 11 bases and the J gene lost 3 bases, with 14 bases spanning the gap. In germline, CDR1 is WNHNN, CDR2 SYGVQD (reference sequence). The CDR3 region has the DNA TGCGCCCCCTGGGGCAGGGGCTACGAGCAGTACTTC. This gives the protein CAPWGRGYEQYF.

This chain connects TRBV7-9 to TRBJ2-7; 10 bases line up with TRBD1. The CDR3 has 15 residues. Looked up from germline, CDR1 is SEHNR and CDR2 is FQNEAQ (reference sequence). J gave up 3 bases and V 2 bases, and 4 bases lay outside the gene matches. DNA of the CDR3: TGTGCCAGCAGCTTATCGACAGGGGGCTTCTACGAGCAGTACTTC. It yields the protein CASSLSTGGFYEQYF.

J is TRBJ2-3 and V is TRBV19; D might be TRBD2 (5 bases). Germline V gene lookup returns CDR1 LNHDA and CDR2 SQIVND (reference sequence). Between the trimmed V and J ends, which lost 6 bases and 2 bases, there was a span of 18 bases. The CDR3 is 16 residues long. CDR3 in amino acids: CASSVWSGGLTDTQYF. CDR3 nucleotide sequence: TGTGCCAGTAGCGTCTGGAGCGGCGGGCTCACAGATACGCAGTATTTT.

The V call is TRBV5-6, the J call TRBJ1-6; D remains ambiguous. The CDR3 covers 14 residues. CDR1 is SGHDT and CDR2 is YYEEEE in the germline V gene. V was clipped by 3 bases and J by 14 bases, with 18 bases between them. In DNA, the CDR3 is TGTGCCAGCAGCTCCGGGGTGGTTGGGTTCACCCTCCACTTT. Amino acid sequence: CASSSGVVGFTLHF.

The chain recombines TRBV5-1 with TRBJ2-3; no clear D gene. V dropped 0 bases and J dropped 3 bases, with 8 bases sitting between them. The CDR3 contains 14 residues. CDR1 and CDR2 (germline): SGHRS, YFSETQ. The CDR3 is CASSLDAGTDTQYF. CDR3 DNA sequence: TGCGCCAGCAGCTTGGATGCCGGGACAGATACGCAGTATTTT.

The V gene is TRBV4-1, the J gene TRBJ2-5; a weak D match, TRBD2 (6 bases). The CDR3 extends over 17 amino acids. Germline values: CDR1 MGHRA, CDR2 YSYEKL. Trimming removed 3 bases from V and 1 base from J, with 18 bases in between. In DNA form, the CDR3 reads TGCGCCAGCAGCCAGTCTAATAGCGGCGATACCCAAGAGACCCAGTACTTC. Translated, it gives CASSQSNSGDTQETQYF.

This sequence joins TRBV5-5 and TRBJ1-3, with D hard to call. Trimming removed 4 bases at V and 4 bases at J, with 6 bases between. The CDR3 is 12 residues long. Germline V CDR1 and CDR2: SGHKS, YYEKEE (reference sequence). In DNA, the CDR3 is TGTGCCAGCAGCCATAGCGGAAACACCATATATTTT. It codes for CASSHSGNTIYF. Supplemented by reference TRBV5-5 and TRBJ1-3, the full variable domain reads DAGVTQSPTHLIKTRGQQVTLRCSPISGHKSVSWYQQVLGQGPQFIFQYYEKEERGRGNFPDRFSARQFPNYSSELNVNALLLGDSALYLCASSHSGNTIYFGEGSWLTVV.

The rearrangement uses TRBV5-4 and TRBJ2-3, with 8 nucleotides matching TRBD2. With V trimmed by 1 base and J by 0 bases, 4 bases remained unmatched. Per the germline V gene, CDR1 is SGHNT and CDR2 is YYREEE (reference sequence). The CDR3 covers 16 residues. CDR3 in DNA: TGTGCCAGCAGCTTGAGCGGGGGAACGAGCACAGATACGCAGTATTTT. Its translation is CASSLSGGTSTDTQYF.

The chain links TRBV6-5 to TRBJ2-3; D may be TRBD2 (5 bases). Trimming stripped 0 bases from V and 4 bases from J, with 14 bases between. The CDR3 has 16 amino acids. Germline-derived CDR1 and CDR2 are MNHEY and SVGAGI. The CDR3 region is CASSYSIAPTPDTQYF. The CDR3, as DNA: TGTGCCAGCAGTTACTCGATAGCGCCCACACCAGATACGCAGTATTTT.

The rearrangement joins TRBV12-2 to TRBJ1-3; the table's D call of TRBD1 was not tested on the DNA. TRBV12-2 is annotated as a pseudogene. The CDR3 is 14 amino acids. The CDR3 region has the DNA TGTGCAAGTCGCCCGACAGGGCCAGGAAACACCATATATTTT. Translating it yields CASRPTGPGNTIYF.

The chain has TRBV2 and TRBJ1-2; D is unresolved. The ends were cut back, 7 bases at V and 7 bases at J, with 16 bases in the middle. The CDR3 totals 13 residues. CDR1 is SNHLY, CDR2 FYNNEI, per germline. Here the CDR3 DNA reads TGTGCCAGCAACCCTTTTGGTAAGGTTGGCTACACCTTC. Translation: CASNPFGKVGYTF.

V and J are TRBV19 and TRBJ1-2; D unclear. CDR3 length equals 13 residues. Germline V CDR1 and CDR2: LNHDA, SQIVND (reference sequence). Trimming shortened V by 6 bases and J by 4 bases, and 12 bases separated the two germline ends. This CDR3 is CASSLTLSYGYTF. The CDR3 bases are TGTGCCAGTAGCCTCACCCTCAGCTATGGCTACACCTTC.

The CDR3 DNA is TGCGCCAGCAGTCAAATGGACAGAAACAACAATGAGCAGTTCTTC. Protein product: CASSQMDRNNNEQFF. The chain uses TRBV10-1 and TRBJ2-1; D is possibly TRBD1 (6 bases). V was clipped by 5 bases and J by 5 bases, with 16 bases between them. CDR3 length: 15 amino acids. Germline-derived CDR1 and CDR2 are WNHNN and SYGVQD (reference sequence).

The V gene is TRBV18, the J gene TRBJ1-1; D remains unclear. Trimming pared 0 bases from V and 1 base from J, leaving 9 bases between. CDR1 is KGHSH, CDR2 LQKENI, per germline. The CDR3 is 15 residues long. The DNA of the CDR3 is TGTGCCAGCTCACCACCAGAGGGCGGGAACACTGAAGCTTTCTTT. This translates into CASSPPEGGNTEAFF.

The CDR3 bases are TGTGCCAGTAGTGAGGGACAGAGCACAGATACGCAGTATTTT. It is translated as CASSEGQSTDTQYF. The chain is built from TRBV19 and TRBJ2-3; 7 nucleotides line up with TRBD1. Unmatched junction bases numbered 2, after V lost 5 bases and J lost 0 bases. This CDR3 has 14 amino acids. The V gene's germline CDR1 is LNHDA and CDR2 SQIVND (reference sequence).

The chain uses TRBV7-8 and TRBJ1-1, with a tentative D call TRBD1 (6 bases). Germline V gene sequence: CDR1 SGHVS, CDR2 FQNEAQ. Trimming took off 1 base at V and 5 bases at J, with 11 bases between the two ends. CDR3 length equals 14 residues. In nucleotides, the CDR3 is TGTGCCAGCAGCTTAGAGGACAGTAAAACTGAAGCTTTCTTT. Residues: CASSLEDSKTEAFF. The complete variable domain, with remaining parts taken from reference TRBV7-8 and TRBJ1-1, reads GAGVSQSPRYKVAKRGQDVALRCDPISGHVSLFWYQQALGQGPEFLTYFQNEAQLDKSGLPSDRFFAERPEGSVSTLKIQRTQQEDSAVYLCASSLEDSKTEAFFGQGTRLTVV.

The rearrangement joins TRBV7-2 to TRBJ1-5; tentative D call: TRBD1 (5 bases). Trimming took off 2 bases at V and 6 bases at J, with 14 bases between the two ends. Per germline, CDR1 SGHTA and CDR2 FQGNSA. The CDR3 contains 15 residues. The CDR3 reads CASSLMGGVGQPQHF. The CDR3 nucleotides are TGTGCCAGCAGCTTAATGGGGGGTGTCGGTCAGCCCCAGCATTTT. The whole variable domain, filled in from reference TRBV7-2 and TRBJ1-5, reads GAGVSQSPSNKVTEKGKDVELRCDPISGHTALYWYRQSLGQGLEFLIYFQGNSAPDKSGLPSDRFSAERTGGSVSTLTIQRTQQEDSAVYLCASSLMGGVGQPQHFGDGTRLSIL.